One and the same sample provided the 22 T cell receptor beta chains below, sequenced in a study of T-cell reconstitution after alpha-beta-depleted transplantation in children. The TCRbeta library incorporated unique molecular identifiers. Using its own MiXCR run on the PCR reads, TCRdb lists one record per CDR3 protein. The table records fewer than 750,000 distinct CDR3 sequences, roughly 24% of them present only once. The sample in question was PBMCs, mostly from graft donor cells, obtained 360 days after TCRalphabeta/CD19-depleted stem cell transplant. The receptors derive from a boy under three years old who had a stem cell transplant for acute myeloid leukemia, so the T cells may come from the graft donor.

This clonotype was observed many times. This chain connects TRBV28 to TRBJ1-2, with D unresolved. Trimming took off 4 bases at V and 5 bases at J, with 11 bases between the two ends. CDR1 and CDR2 (germline): MDHEN, SYDVKM. This CDR3 comprises 13 residues. CDR3 loop: CASSSLGWYGYTF. The CDR3 nucleotides are TGTGCCAGCAGTTCCCTTGGGTGGTATGGCTACACCTTC.

This clonotype was seen only a few times. The chain joins TRBV12-3 or TRBV12-4 to TRBJ1-6, with a weak D call TRBD1 (6 bases). The CDR3 consists of 15 residues. V was clipped by 0 bases and J by 7 bases, with 10 bases between them. CDR3 protein: CASSLAMGGNSPLHF. As DNA, the CDR3 is TGTGCCAGCAGTTTAGCGATGGGGGGCAATTCACCCCTCCACTTT.

This chain links TRBV20-1 with TRBJ1-1, with D hard to call. This CDR3 is built from 11 residues. The germline CDR1 and CDR2 sequences are DFQATT and SNEGSKA (reference sequence). The V end was cut by 1 base, the J end by 6 bases, with 6 bases between. The CDR3 bases are TGCAGTGCTAGAGCGTCCCCTGAAGCTTTCTTT. This encodes CSARASPEAFF.

The chain carries TRBV7-2 and TRBJ1-2; D unclear. Per germline, CDR1 SGHTA and CDR2 FQGNSA. CDR3 size: 13 residues. Trimming left V 5 bases short and J 4 bases short, with 11 bases between. CDR3 coding DNA: TGTGCCAGCAGCCTCGAATTGATCTATGGCTACACCTTC. It codes for CASSLELIYGYTF.

This clonotype was seen a few times. The V and J genes are TRBV5-6 and TRBJ2-2; no clear D gene. The CDR3 runs to 14 residues. CDR1 and CDR2 from the germline V gene are SGHDT and YYEEEE. Between the trimmed V and J ends, which lost 0 bases and 6 bases, there was a span of 9 bases. This chain's CDR3 is CASSLAGWAGELFF. The CDR3, as DNA: TGTGCCAGCAGCTTGGCAGGCTGGGCCGGGGAGCTGTTTTTT.

The rearrangement joins TRBV5-1 to TRBJ2-5; 8 positions match TRBD1. The CDR3 loop spans 13 amino acids. CDR1 is SGHRS, CDR2 YFSETQ, per germline. V dropped 5 bases and J dropped 4; count of bases not matched to a gene: 4. The CDR3 here is CASRGQDTETQYF. CDR3 sequence (DNA): TGCGCCAGCAGGGGACAGGACACAGAGACCCAGTACTTC.

The chain uses TRBV24-1 and TRBJ1-2; no definite D call. Germline CDR1 KGHDR, CDR2 SFDVKD. The CDR3 has 12 residues. V was shortened by 12 bases and J by 6 bases, with 16 bases between the two germline ends. The CDR3 DNA reads as TGTGCCGCCTTCGGCCTTTTGGATGGCTACACCTTC. Amino acids: CAAFGLLDGYTF.

This clonotype was found once. The chain uses TRBV5-1 and TRBJ2-1; the D gene is possibly TRBD2 (5 bases). Germline CDR1 SGHRS, CDR2 YFSETQ. The germline V and J ends were trimmed by 0 bases and 7 bases, with 11 bases remaining between them. The CDR3 loop spans 14 amino acids. The CDR3 here is CASSLDPSQNEQFF. In DNA, the CDR3 is TGCGCCAGCAGCTTGGACCCTAGCCAAAATGAGCAGTTCTTC.

This clonotype was found a few times. The gene calls are TRBV20-1 and TRBJ2-7; TRBD2 matches at 11 bases. The germline V gene has CDR1 DFQATT and CDR2 SNEGSKA (reference sequence). CDR3 size: 14 residues. The junction had 7 bases not matched to a gene; V was cut back by 5 bases and J by 4 bases. The CDR3 here is CSAPTSGGLYEQYF. In nucleotides, the CDR3 is TGCAGTGCTCCTACTAGCGGGGGCTTGTACGAGCAGTACTTC.

The chain combines TRBV6-6 with TRBJ2-1, with a possible D match to TRBD2 (5 bases). V was shortened by 5 bases and J by 7 bases, with 12 bases between the two germline ends. Germline CDR1 is MNHNY and CDR2 is SVGAGI (reference sequence). The length of the CDR3 is 13 residues. In DNA, the CDR3 is TGTGCCAGCAGTCCGGGTCCGGGGAATGAGCAGTTCTTC. Translated: CASSPGPGNEQFF.

CDR3: CASRPQGREETQYF. The CDR3 DNA follows: TGTGCCAGCAGACCTCAGGGTCGGGAAGAGACCCAGTACTTC. V is TRBV6-2 or TRBV6-3 and J is TRBJ2-5, with a possible D match to TRBD1 (5 bases). Deletions cut 6 bases from V and 3 bases from J, with 14 bases between. The CDR3 sequence is 14 residues long. CDR1 MNHEY and CDR2 SVGEGT come from the germline V gene.

The chain joins TRBV7-2 to TRBJ2-7; TRBD1 is a possible D gene (5 bases). In germline, CDR1 is SGHTA, CDR2 FQGNSA. The V and J ends lost 1 base and 2 bases respectively, with 12 bases between them. The CDR3 spans 15 residues. This CDR3 is CASSLEGRAAYEQYF. Written as DNA, the CDR3 is TGTGCCAGCAGCTTAGAGGGGCGTGCCGCCTACGAGCAGTACTTC.

This clonotype was counted between two and nine times. The V and J genes are TRBV5-6 and TRBJ2-5, with D perhaps given as TRBD1 or TRBD2 (5 bases each). The CDR3 consists of 15 residues. With 1 base removed from V and 2 bases from J, the gap between germline ends came to 12 bases. Per germline, CDR1 SGHDT and CDR2 YYEEEE. The CDR3 reads CASSLRDPGQETQYF. DNA of the CDR3: TGTGCCAGCAGCTTGAGGGACCCAGGGCAAGAGACCCAGTACTTC.

This clonotype came up a few times. The chain links TRBV12-3 or TRBV12-4 to TRBJ1-6; D ambiguous. The CDR3 is made up of 12 amino acids. V lost 11 bases and J 7 bases, leaving 12 bases between the germline ends. In DNA, the CDR3 is TGTGCCCGCTACCATGAGAATTCACCCCTCCACTTT. Its protein is CARYHENSPLHF.

At least ten counts were recorded for this clonotype. The rearrangement links TRBV6-2 or TRBV6-3 to TRBJ1-2; the match to TRBD1 covers 10 bases. Germline CDR1 reads MNHEY; CDR2 reads SVGEGT. This CDR3 has 14 residues. The V and J ends lost 5 bases and 4 bases, in that order; junction bases with no gene match: 4. The chain's CDR3 is CASSRDRGPYGYTF. CDR3 nucleotides: TGTGCCAGCAGTCGGGACAGGGGTCCCTATGGCTACACCTTC.

This clonotype has just a few counts. This sequence joins TRBV20-1 and TRBJ2-6; D is undetermined. The CDR3 is 17 amino acids. Germline V CDR1 and CDR2: DFQATT, SNEGSKA (reference sequence). V gave up 6 bases and J gave up 0 bases, with 18 bases separating them. CDR3 nucleotide sequence: TGCAGTGCCCACCGGCATGAGAAGGTCTCTGGGGCCAACGTCCTGACTTTC. Amino acid sequence: CSAHRHEKVSGANVLTF.

This clonotype was observed many times. V usage is TRBV7-9 and J usage is TRBJ2-1; weak D call: TRBD1 (6 bases). This CDR3 spans 15 amino acids. The germline V and J ends were trimmed by 1 base and 3 bases, with 10 bases remaining between them. Germline V gives CDR1 SEHNR, CDR2 FQNEAQ (reference sequence). CDR3 in DNA: TGTGCCAGCAGCTTAGTGGGGGCCCACTACAATGAGCAGTTCTTC. Translation gives CASSLVGAHYNEQFF.

V usage is TRBV12-3 or TRBV12-4 and J usage is TRBJ1-1; D gene unclear. The CDR3 is made up of 13 amino acids. Between the trimmed V and J ends, which lost 7 bases and 3 bases, there was a span of 12 bases. The CDR3 DNA reads as TGTGCCAGCATGAGCCGCTTGTACACTGAAGCTTTCTTT. Translation: CASMSRLYTEAFF.

This clonotype was counted between two and nine times. The genes are TRBV20-1 and TRBJ1-4; 8 bases map to TRBD1. CDR3 length: 17 residues. Germline loops: CDR1 DFQATT, CDR2 SNEGSKA (reference sequence). The V gene end was trimmed by 1 base and the J gene end by 4 bases; junction bases not matched to a gene: 11. CDR3 nucleotides: TGCAGTGCTAGAGTGTTCTCAGGGGGCGCGGATAATGAAAAACTGTTTTTT. Protein: CSARVFSGGADNEKLFF.

The chain links TRBV4-3 to TRBJ2-5, with 9 bases matching TRBD1. The CDR3 covers 18 residues. CDR1 and CDR2 (germline): LGHNA, YSLEER. The V segment lost 4 bases and the J segment 6 bases; nucleotides outside the gene matches: 18. In DNA form, the CDR3 reads TGCGCCAGCAGCCGGAATACGCCAAGCCCGACAGGGGGACAGACCCAGTACTTC. This gives the protein CASSRNTPSPTGGQTQYF.

This clonotype was counted at least ten times. The chain links TRBV20-1 to TRBJ2-1; D not resolved. Trimming removed 3 bases from V and 8 bases from J, with 20 bases in between. Germline V CDR1 and CDR2: DFQATT, SNEGSKA (reference sequence). The CDR3 totals 15 residues. The CDR3 region has the DNA TGCAGTGCTAGTAGACCTCTAGGAAGGTATGATGAGCAGTTCTTC. Amino acids: CSASRPLGRYDEQFF.

This chain links TRBV5-1 with TRBJ2-7, with TRBD2 matching over 7 bases. Germline V CDR1 and CDR2: SGHRS, YFSETQ. The CDR3 totals 15 residues. Trimming removed 0 bases from V and 1 base from J; junction bases left unmatched: 4. CDR3 nucleotide sequence: TGCGCCAGCAGCTTGGCCCCTAGCGGTTCCTACGAGCAGTACTTC. Amino acids: CASSLAPSGSYEQYF.